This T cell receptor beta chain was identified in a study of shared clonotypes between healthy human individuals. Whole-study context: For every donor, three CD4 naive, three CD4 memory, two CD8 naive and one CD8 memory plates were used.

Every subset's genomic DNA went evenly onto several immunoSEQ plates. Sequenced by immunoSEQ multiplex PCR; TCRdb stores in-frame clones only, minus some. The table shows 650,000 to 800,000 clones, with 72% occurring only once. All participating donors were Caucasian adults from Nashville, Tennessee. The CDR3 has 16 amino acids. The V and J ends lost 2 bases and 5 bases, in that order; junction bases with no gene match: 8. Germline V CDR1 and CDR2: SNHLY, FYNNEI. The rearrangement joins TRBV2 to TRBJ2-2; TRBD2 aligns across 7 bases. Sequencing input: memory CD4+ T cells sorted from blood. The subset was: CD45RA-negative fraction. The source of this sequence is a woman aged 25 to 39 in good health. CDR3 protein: CASSERPQRETGELFF. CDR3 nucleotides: TGTGCCAGCAGTGAAAGGCCCCAGCGGGAAACCGGGGAGCTGTTTTTT.